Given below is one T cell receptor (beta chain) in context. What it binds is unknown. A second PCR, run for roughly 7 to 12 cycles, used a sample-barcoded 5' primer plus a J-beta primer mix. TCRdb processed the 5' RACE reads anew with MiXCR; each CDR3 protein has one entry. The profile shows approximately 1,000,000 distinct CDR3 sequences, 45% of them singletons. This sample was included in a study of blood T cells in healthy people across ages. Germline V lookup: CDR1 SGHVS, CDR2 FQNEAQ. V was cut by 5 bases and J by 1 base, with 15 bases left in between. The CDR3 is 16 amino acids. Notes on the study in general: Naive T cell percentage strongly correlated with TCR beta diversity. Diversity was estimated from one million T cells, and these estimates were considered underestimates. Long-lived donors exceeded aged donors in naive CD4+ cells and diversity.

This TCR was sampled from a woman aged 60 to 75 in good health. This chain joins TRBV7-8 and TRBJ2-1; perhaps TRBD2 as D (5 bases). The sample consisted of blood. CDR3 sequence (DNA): TGTGCCAGCAGCAGAGACACACCGGGATCCTACAATGAGCAGTTCTTC. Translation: CASSRDTPGSYNEQFF.